One sample yielded the 31 T cell receptor beta chains listed below, sequenced in a study of T cells in Graves' hyperthyroidism and ophthalmopathy. The TCR beta CDR3 regions underwent amplification using RNA transcripts as the source. The HTBI primer set served for first-round RT-PCR of the TCR CDR3. TCRdb reprocessed the multiplex PCR reads via MiXCR and lists one record per CDR3 protein. The sample holds approximately 620,000 distinct CDR3 sequences; around 15% are singletons and the top ten take less than 3.5%. Source material: blood. These receptors all stem from a woman in her 40s with Graves' ophthalmopathy.

This clonotype was counted ten times or more. The chain combines TRBV12-3 or TRBV12-4 with TRBJ2-3; D might be TRBD1 (5 bases). Trimming took 6 bases from V and 6 from J, leaving 10 bases between them. The CDR3 loop spans 12 amino acids. The CDR3 nucleotides are TGTGCCAGCAGCCCCAGGGTGGATACGCAGTATTTT. It specifies CASSPRVDTQYF.

This clonotype was picked up many times. The gene calls are TRBV6-1 and TRBJ1-5; no clear D. Germline loops: CDR1 MNHNS, CDR2 SASEGT. The CDR3 contains 13 residues. Trimming took 6 bases from V and 3 from J, leaving 9 bases between them. CDR3 DNA sequence: TGTGCCAGCAGCTACCAGGTCAATCAGCCCCAGCATTTT. It yields the protein CASSYQVNQPQHF.

The chain carries TRBV7-9 and TRBJ1-6; D is unclear. The V gene's germline CDR1 is SEHNR and CDR2 FQNEAQ (reference sequence). V was clipped by 1 base and J by 9 bases, with 10 bases between them. There are 14 residues in the CDR3. The CDR3 spells CASSLEDPRSPLHF. The CDR3 nucleotides are TGTGCCAGCAGCTTAGAGGACCCACGTTCACCCCTCCACTTT.

V gene TRBV7-9 combines with J gene TRBJ1-1; no firm D call. The CDR3 extends over 13 amino acids. Germline assignment: CDR1 SEHNR and CDR2 FQNEAQ (reference sequence). Between the trimmed V and J ends, which lost 4 bases and 4 bases, there was a span of 10 bases. The CDR3 protein is CASSSGLTTEAFF. CDR3 in DNA: TGTGCCAGCAGCTCGGGGTTAACCACTGAAGCTTTCTTT.

CDR3 DNA sequence: TGTGCCAGCAGTTACCAGACCCCAGCGGATCCATACGAGCAGTACTTC. The encoded protein is CASSYQTPADPYEQYF. The chain joins TRBV6-5 to TRBJ2-7; D is possibly TRBD2 (5 bases). V lost 2 bases and J 4 bases, leaving 18 bases between the germline ends. Germline loops: CDR1 MNHEY, CDR2 SVGAGI. CDR3 length: 16 residues.

The J gene is TRBJ2-5, the V gene TRBV7-9; D is undetermined. The CDR3 totals 14 residues. Germline values: CDR1 SEHNR, CDR2 FQNEAQ (reference sequence). The ends were cut back, 3 bases at V and 6 bases at J, with 14 bases in the middle. This CDR3 is CASSFPDGSKTQYF. CDR3 sequence (DNA): TGTGCCAGCAGCTTCCCGGACGGCAGCAAGACCCAGTACTTC.

The sample holds many counts of this clonotype. The chain uses TRBV11-2 and TRBJ2-1, with a weak D call TRBD2 (5 bases). There are 14 residues in the CDR3. V lost 1 base to trimming and J lost 6 bases, with 10 bases between them. Germline CDR1 is SGHAT and CDR2 is FQNNGV. The CDR3 loop is CASSLVHLANEQFF. The CDR3 DNA reads TGTGCCAGCAGCTTAGTTCACCTAGCCAATGAGCAGTTCTTC.

This clonotype was seen once. The genes are TRBV4-1 and TRBJ1-3, with a possible D match to TRBD1 (6 bases). The germline gives CDR1 MGHRA, CDR2 YSYEKL. This CDR3 is 14 amino acids long. V was cut by 0 bases and J by 3 bases, with 6 bases left in between. This chain's CDR3 is CASSQDRGGNTIYF. CDR3 DNA sequence: TGCGCCAGCAGCCAAGACAGGGGTGGAAACACCATATATTTT.

The V and J genes are TRBV12-3 or TRBV12-4 and TRBJ1-5; D possibly corresponds to TRBD1 (5 bases). The CDR3 length is 15 residues. V was pared by 4 bases and J by 3 bases, with 13 bases between. CDR3 amino acids: CASSSGRGSNQPQHF. The CDR3 DNA reads as TGTGCCAGCAGTTCAGGTCGGGGCTCCAATCAGCCCCAGCATTTT.

This clonotype appeared many times. V is TRBV10-3 and J is TRBJ1-5, with D tentatively TRBD1 (6 bases). V lost 6 bases and J 5 bases, leaving 14 bases between the germline ends. This CDR3 region has 14 residues. In germline, CDR1 is ENHRY, CDR2 SYGVKD. Written as DNA, the CDR3 is TGTGCCATCAGCGAACAGGGAGGAGATCAGCCCCAGCATTTT. Translation: CAISEQGGDQPQHF.

The chain couples TRBV9 to TRBJ1-1; D not certain. Germline V gene sequence: CDR1 SGDLS, CDR2 YYNGEE. The CDR3 spans 15 residues. V gave up 0 bases and J gave up 0 bases, with 9 bases separating them. The CDR3 is CASSVASSVNTEAFF. CDR3 coding DNA: TGTGCCAGCAGCGTAGCCTCGTCTGTGAACACTGAAGCTTTCTTT. Full variable domain (remainder filled in from reference TRBV9 and TRBJ1-1): DSGVTQTPKHLITATGQRVTLRCSPRSGDLSVYWYQQSLDQGLQFLIQYYNGEERAKGNILERFSAQQFPDLHSELNLSSLELGDSALYFCASSVASSVNTEAFFGQGTRLTVV.

This clonotype was detected many times. The V gene is TRBV25-1, the J gene TRBJ2-5; TRBD1 or TRBD2 may be the D gene (5 bases each). The V gene lost 3 bases and the J gene lost 5 bases, with 16 bases spanning the gap. This CDR3 comprises 15 residues. CDR1 and CDR2 from the germline V gene are MGHDK and SYGVNS. CDR3 nucleotide sequence: TGTGCCAGCAGTGATGAAGGGCGCTGGGACGAGACCCAGTACTTC. Amino acid sequence: CASSDEGRWDETQYF.

V usage is TRBV7-2 and J usage is TRBJ2-1; D unclear. Germline assignment: CDR1 SGHTA and CDR2 FQGNSA. With 5 bases removed from V and 0 bases from J, the gap between germline ends came to 11 bases. The CDR3 length is 15 residues. The CDR3 loop reads CASSQQMSSYNEQFF. CDR3 DNA: TGTGCCAGCAGCCAACAAATGAGCTCCTACAATGAGCAGTTCTTC.

The gene calls are TRBV5-6 and TRBJ1-5; D ambiguous. V was clipped by 4 bases and J by 3 bases, with 17 bases between them. CDR1 and CDR2 from the germline V gene are SGHDT and YYEEEE. The CDR3 consists of 16 residues. CDR3 in amino acids: CASSPRVLRDNQPQHF. The CDR3 DNA is TGTGCCAGCAGCCCCCGGGTCCTGCGGGACAATCAGCCCCAGCATTTT.

In its sample, this clonotype was seen a few times. V and J are TRBV3-1 and TRBJ1-4; D unresolved. This CDR3 is built from 15 residues. Between the trimmed V and J ends, which lost 4 bases and 0 bases, there was a span of 9 bases. Germline V gene lookup returns CDR1 LGHDT and CDR2 YNNKEL (reference sequence). The CDR3: CASSLLQSTNEKLFF. CDR3 in DNA: TGTGCCAGCAGCCTGCTACAGTCAACTAATGAAAAACTGTTTTTT.

In its sample, this clonotype was seen many times. The chain couples TRBV4-1 to TRBJ2-3; a weak D match, TRBD2 (6 bases). Germline assignment: CDR1 MGHRA and CDR2 YSYEKL. Trimming pared 1 base from V and 2 bases from J, leaving 10 bases between. The CDR3 extends over 15 amino acids. The CDR3 sequence: CASSQGTGVTDTQYF. The CDR3 DNA sequence: TGCGCCAGCAGCCAAGGGACGGGAGTCACAGATACGCAGTATTTT.

The CDR3 DNA reads TGTGCCAGCAGTTACGGGGCGGGAGTAAAAAACACCGGGGAGCTGTTTTTT. It encodes CASSYGAGVKNTGELFF. This chain links TRBV6-5 with TRBJ2-2; 7 bases match TRBD2. The CDR3 consists of 17 residues. With V trimmed by 2 bases and J by 2 bases, 8 bases remained unmatched. CDR1 MNHEY and CDR2 SVGAGI come from the germline V gene.

The V gene is TRBV7-9, the J gene TRBJ2-3; D not resolved. Germline V gene sequence: CDR1 SEHNR, CDR2 FQNEAQ (reference sequence). CDR3 size: 12 residues. V was trimmed by 5 bases and J by 7 bases, leaving 10 bases between them. CDR3 sequence (DNA): TGTGCCAGCAGCCCACTCAAGAATACGCAGTATTTT. It translates to CASSPLKNTQYF.

This clonotype was observed a handful of times. The chain couples TRBV29-1 to TRBJ2-1; D not certain. Trimming cost V 7 bases and J 5 bases, with 15 bases left between them. Germline values: CDR1 SQVTM, CDR2 ANQGSEA. This CDR3 contains 13 residues. The CDR3 DNA sequence: TGCAGCGCAAGACCCCAGATAGACAATGAGCAGTTCTTC. Amino acid sequence: CSARPQIDNEQFF.

This clonotype was counted at least ten times. The V call is TRBV18, the J call TRBJ1-2; no clear D. Germline-derived CDR1 and CDR2 are KGHSH and LQKENI. This CDR3 is 15 amino acids long. V was cut by 4 bases and J by 4 bases, with 16 bases left in between. The CDR3 DNA follows: TGTGCCAGCTCACAACGGGAGCCCCTAAGCTATGGCTACACCTTC. This gives the protein CASSQREPLSYGYTF.

Only a few counts were recorded for this clonotype. The CDR3 DNA reads as TGCAGTGCTAGGTGGGGGGGCCAGAATGAGCAGTTCTTC. Encoded protein: CSARWGGQNEQFF. This rearrangement joins TRBV20-1 to TRBJ2-1; D is possibly TRBD2 (7 bases). Germline CDR1 and CDR2: DFQATT and SNEGSKA (reference sequence). The CDR3 has 13 residues. V was clipped by 3 bases and J by 7 bases, with 13 bases between them.

At least ten counts were recorded for this clonotype. The chain is built from TRBV24-1 and TRBJ2-3, with 10 bases identical to TRBD2. CDR3 size: 15 residues. From germline, CDR1 is KGHDR and CDR2 SFDVKD. V shed 12 bases and J 2 bases; nucleotides not matched to a gene: 10. The CDR3 DNA sequence: TGTGCCCCCTGGACTAGCGGCGGGACCACAGATACGCAGTATTTT. As protein: CAPWTSGGTTDTQYF.

This chain joins TRBV11-2 and TRBJ2-7; D may correspond to TRBD1 or TRBD2 (6 bases each). This CDR3 contains 15 residues. Between the trimmed V and J ends, which lost 5 bases and 2 bases, there was a span of 16 bases. CDR1 is SGHAT, CDR2 FQNNGV, per germline. DNA for the CDR3: TGTGCCAGCAGCGACCGCGGGACACAACCCTACGAGCAGTACTTC. This gives the protein CASSDRGTQPYEQYF.

This clonotype was seen many times. This chain connects TRBV5-1 to TRBJ2-7; TRBD1 matches at 8 bases. Losses at the gene ends were 0 bases for V and 3 bases for J; bases not matched to a gene: 2. This CDR3 spans 14 amino acids. Germline lookup yields CDR1 SGHRS and CDR2 YFSETQ. The CDR3 DNA reads as TGCGCCAGCAGCTTGGAACAGGGGGGCTACGAGCAGTACTTC. Translating it yields CASSLEQGGYEQYF.

In this sample, this clonotype turned up many times. V usage is TRBV2 and J usage is TRBJ2-1; 10 bases match TRBD2. Germline trimming cut 6 bases from V and 6 bases from J; bases unmatched to any gene: 8. The germline V gene has CDR1 SNHLY and CDR2 FYNNEI. This CDR3 is 15 amino acids long. In DNA form, the CDR3 reads TGTGCCAGCAGCCCGGGACTAGCGCCTGGCAATGAGCAGTTCTTC. Amino acids: CASSPGLAPGNEQFF.

This clonotype occurred many times. The chain uses TRBV3-1 and TRBJ1-5; 8 positions match TRBD1. This CDR3 contains 15 residues. With V trimmed by 4 bases and J by 2 bases, 4 bases remained unmatched. CDR1 and CDR2 from the germline V gene are LGHDT and YNNKEL (reference sequence). The chain's CDR3 is CASSRGTGRNQPQHF. The CDR3 nucleotides read TGTGCCAGCAGCCGAGGGACAGGTCGCAATCAGCCCCAGCATTTT.

In this sample, this clonotype turned up many times. This chain connects TRBV7-2 to TRBJ2-1, with D possibly being TRBD1 (5 bases). Trimming shortened V by 4 bases and J by 6 bases, and 10 bases separated the two germline ends. The V gene's germline CDR1 is SGHTA and CDR2 FQGNSA. The CDR3 is 13 amino acids. The CDR3 protein is CASSSAQGNEQFF. CDR3 sequence (DNA): TGTGCCAGCAGCTCGGCCCAGGGCAATGAGCAGTTCTTC.

In its sample, this clonotype was seen many times. The genes are TRBV28 and TRBJ1-6, with TRBD1 matching 7 bases. The CDR3 totals 15 residues. J lost 11 bases, V lost 6 bases, and 13 bases had no gene match. Germline V gene data show CDR1 as MDHEN and CDR2 as SYDVKM. CDR3 nucleotide sequence: TGTGCCAGCAGGCCTACAGGGGCGGTTAGGGCACCCCTCCACTTT. As protein: CASRPTGAVRAPLHF. Looking up the rest from reference TRBV28 and TRBJ1-6 gives the full variable domain: DVKVTQSSRYLVKRTGEKVFLECVQDMDHENMFWYRQDPGLGLRLIYFSYDVKMKEKGDIPEGYSVSREKKERFSLILESASTNQTSMYLCASRPTGAVRAPLHFGNGTRLTVT.

This clonotype was observed a handful of times. The chain employs TRBV6-1 and TRBJ1-1; D unresolved. Germline values: CDR1 MNHNS, CDR2 SASEGT. V gave up 5 bases and J gave up 6 bases, with 16 bases separating them. The CDR3 spans 14 residues. CDR3 region: CASSPTAGVAEAFF. CDR3 coding DNA: TGTGCCAGCAGTCCTACCGCCGGAGTTGCTGAAGCTTTCTTT.

This clonotype appeared many times. The chain combines TRBV20-1 with TRBJ2-3; TRBD2 might be the D (5 bases). Trimming cost V 6 bases and J 3 bases, with 16 bases left between them. The CDR3 extends over 14 amino acids. Germline values: CDR1 DFQATT, CDR2 SNEGSKA (reference sequence). The chain's CDR3 is CSAPLRAGTDTQYF. In DNA, the CDR3 is TGCAGTGCCCCCTTGAGGGCGGGTACAGATACGCAGTATTTT.

This clonotype was counted at least ten times. The gene calls are TRBV20-1 and TRBJ1-1, with unresolved D. V lost 3 bases to trimming and J lost 5 bases, with 13 bases between them. Germline CDR1 and CDR2: DFQATT and SNEGSKA (reference sequence). The CDR3 has 13 amino acids. CDR3 residues: CSARTALGTEAFF. DNA of the CDR3: TGCAGTGCTAGGACGGCCCTGGGGACTGAAGCTTTCTTT.